The text below deals with one T cell receptor beta chain. Its antigen is undetermined. This sample stems from a study of CD8 T cells in ankylosing spondylitis. Study results and limitations: Reportedly, significant enrichment of disease-linked clones occurred in matched ankylosing spondylitis synovial fluid. Within ankylosing spondylitis blood, a TCR beta motif made up of roughly eight highly homologous variants appeared to be characteristic.

Researchers built TCR beta libraries using quantitative 5'-RACE with molecular barcodes. MiXCR, applied by TCRdb to the 5' RACE reads, yields one record per CDR3 protein. Seen here are roughly 160,000 distinct CDR3 sequences, 9.8% observed once, and the top ten hold about 14%. Germline V lookup: CDR1 KGHSH, CDR2 LQKENI. V lost 1 base to trimming and J lost 6 bases, with 22 bases between them. This CDR3 region has 18 residues. The receptor was isolated from a female donor with ankylosing spondylitis or in good health (not recorded which). The chain recombines TRBV18 with TRBJ2-1, with a tentative D call TRBD2 (5 bases). Sequencing was performed on blood, either unsorted or a sorted T cell fraction (not recorded which). DNA for the CDR3: TGTGCCAGCTCACCACAAATAGGCGGACTCCGGAGGAGCAATGAGCAGTTCTTC. Protein sequence: CASSPQIGGLRRSNEQFF.